Ten or more counts support the clone carrying this T cell receptor (beta chain). Its target is unknown. The sample originates from a study of CD8 T cells in ankylosing spondylitis. Study results and caveats: Reportedly, significant enrichment of disease-linked clones occurred in matched ankylosing spondylitis synovial fluid.

This CDR3 is 13 amino acids long. Trimming left V 6 bases short and J 6 bases short, with 14 bases between. Via MiXCR, TCRdb re-called the 5' RACE reads, giving one row per CDR3 protein. The sample shows about 250,000 distinct CDR3 sequences, approximately 8.4% of them seen only once. The clonotype was recovered from a female donor with ankylosing spondylitis or in good health (not recorded which). Sequencing input: blood, either unsorted or a sorted T cell fraction (not recorded which). V gene TRBV12-3 or TRBV12-4 combines with J gene TRBJ1-2; D is unresolved. DNA for the CDR3: TGTGCCAGCAGCCCCCGTCGTGGCAATGGCTACACCTTC. Translation: CASSPRRGNGYTF.